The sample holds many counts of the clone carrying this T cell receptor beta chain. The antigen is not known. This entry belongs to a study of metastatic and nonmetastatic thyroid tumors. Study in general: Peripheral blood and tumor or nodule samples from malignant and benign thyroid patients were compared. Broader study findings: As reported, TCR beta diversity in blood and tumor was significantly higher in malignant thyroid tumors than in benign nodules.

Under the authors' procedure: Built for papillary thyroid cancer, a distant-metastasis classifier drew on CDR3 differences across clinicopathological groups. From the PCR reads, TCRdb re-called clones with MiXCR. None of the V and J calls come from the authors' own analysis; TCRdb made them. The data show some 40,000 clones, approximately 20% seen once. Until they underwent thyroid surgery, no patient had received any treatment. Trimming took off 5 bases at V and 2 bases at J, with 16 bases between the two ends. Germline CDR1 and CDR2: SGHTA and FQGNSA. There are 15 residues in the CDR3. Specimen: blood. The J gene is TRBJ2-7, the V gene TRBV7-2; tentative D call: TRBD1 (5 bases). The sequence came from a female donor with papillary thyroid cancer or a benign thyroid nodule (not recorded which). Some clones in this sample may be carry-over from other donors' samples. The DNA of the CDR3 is TGTGCCAGCAGCCCAGGGTATCTCTCTACCTACGAGCAGTACTTC. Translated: CASSPGYLSTYEQYF. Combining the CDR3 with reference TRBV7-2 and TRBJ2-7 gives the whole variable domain GAGVSQSPSNKVTEKGKDVELRCDPISGHTALYWYRQSLGQGLEFLIYFQGNSAPDKSGLPSDRFSAERTGGSVSTLTIQRTQQEDSAVYLCASSPGYLSTYEQYFGPGTRLTVT.